The source of this TCR beta chain is a study of cytomegalovirus exposure and HLA in healthy donors. This CDR3 has 15 residues. Trimming took off 2 bases at V and 6 bases at J, with 13 bases between the two ends. In germline, CDR1 is MGHDK, CDR2 SYGVNS. As to this clone: Its antigen is undetermined.

Findings of the study overall: Within an earlier analysis, most TCR beta V segments proved productive either about 90% or about 30% of the time. HLA restriction was apparent for most CMV-associated TCR beta chains in a later analysis. Presence/absence analyses supposed approximately even sequencing depth among donors. The study found most TCR sequences rare, yet found some public TCRs in many donors.

Amplification used 60 Vbeta primers and 13 Jbeta primers. Some clones are missing from TCRdb's copy, which holds only in-frame ones; the method was immunoSEQ multiplex PCR. In the table there are under 150,000 clones, about 80% of which are singletons. The origin of this receptor is a girl aged 2-9 years in good health and CMV-seronegative. The sample taken for sequencing was PBMCs. This rearrangement joins TRBV25-1 to TRBJ1-4, with a tentative D call TRBD1 (5 bases). Here the CDR3 DNA reads TGTGCCAGCAGTGAAGGGGGGTCGGTGGATGAAAAACTGTTTTTT. Translating it yields CASSEGGSVDEKLFF.